This TCR beta chain was observed in a study of early T cells in non-severe SARS-CoV-2 infection. Germline CDR1 SGDLS, CDR2 YYNGEE. The CDR3 has 14 amino acids. J was trimmed by 8 bases and V by 3 bases; bases with no gene match: 7. This clonotype has just a few counts. The target antigen is unknown. The study's findings and limits: Matching results from VDJdb favored anti-spike CD8 responses, leaving private and CD4 specificities undetected.

MiXCR was run by TCRdb on the 5' RACE reads, yielding one entry per CDR3 protein. Among some 59,000 distinct CDR3 sequences listed, under 11% were seen once. This chain connects TRBV9 to TRBJ2-1; 8 nucleotides agree with TRBD2. Sample: whole blood. The TCR was taken from an adult who was a healthcare worker with PCR-confirmed SARS-CoV-2 infection or an uninfected control (not recorded which). CDR3 loop: CASSGEGLVYEQFF. The CDR3, as DNA: TGTGCCAGCAGCGGCGAGGGACTAGTTTATGAGCAGTTCTTC. Using reference TRBV9 and TRBJ2-1 for the parts outside the CDR3, the full variable domain is DSGVTQTPKHLITATGQRVTLRCSPRSGDLSVYWYQQSLDQGLQFLIQYYNGEERAKGNILERFSAQQFPDLHSELNLSSLELGDSALYFCASSGEGLVYEQFFGPGTRLTVL.